The TCR beta chain under discussion was sequenced for a study of blood T cells in healthy people across ages. The V segment lost 2 bases and the J segment 10 bases; nucleotides outside the gene matches: 6. Germline values: CDR1 KGHSY, CDR2 FQNENV. The CDR3 contains 13 residues. Next came a second PCR, run for about 7 to 12 cycles, which used a sample-barcoded 5' primer along with a J-beta primer mix. TCRdb analysed the 5' RACE reads with MiXCR anew, one entry per CDR3 protein. The sample yields around 800,000 distinct CDR3 sequences, under 45% seen once. Each donor's blood draw was roughly 9.5 milliliters of peripheral blood. Total RNA was extracted at no less than 5.5 micrograms per sample.

This clonotype was obtained from a man between 60 and 75 years old in good health. The chain couples TRBV16 to TRBJ2-3; 7 bases line up with TRBD2. The sample comprised blood. The CDR3 here is CASSQDHREAQYF. As DNA, the CDR3 is TGTGCCAGCAGCCAAGACCACCGGGAGGCGCAGTATTTT.